The rows below give T cell receptor beta chains drawn from one sample of a study of tumor and adjacent non-tumor tissue in lung cancer. Each CDR3 protein gets one entry after TCRdb re-called the multiplex PCR reads with MiXCR. The table lists about 79,000 distinct CDR3 sequences, over 55% of them singletons, with roughly 10% in the top ten. Sequenced sample: lung tumor tissue. The receptors shown here come from a woman aged 40 to 50 with non-small cell lung cancer. CDR3s include the opening cysteine and the closing phenylalanine or tryptophan. Each record gives: V gene, D gene, J gene, clone size, CDR3 DNA, CDR3 protein. D genes are given only for firm matches. Clone size appears in some rows only: once, few, many, or a class for an expanded clone.

>TRBV7-9|TRBD1|TRBJ1-4|many
TGTGCCAGCAGCTTAGGTGGGACAGGGGACGATGAAAAACTGTTTTTT
CASSLGGTGDDEKLFF
>TRBV6-5|.|TRBJ2-3|.
TGTGCGAGCAGATCGCGGAGGGGCCGGAGAGATACGCAGTATTTT
CASRSRRGRRDTQYF
>TRBV7-9|TRBD1|TRBJ1-3|.
TGTGCCAGCAGCCCCCCGGGACAGGGTTTCTCTAGAAACACCATATATTTT
CASSPPGQGFSRNTIYF
>TRBV20-1|.|TRBJ1-6|.
TGCAGTGCACGTCTAGGGAATGGGAATAATTCACCCCTCCACTTT
CSARLGNGNNSPLHF
>TRBV11-2|TRBD2|TRBJ2-6|once
TGTGCCAGCAGCTTAAGACTAGCGGGGTTCACCGAGATCTCTGGGACCAAGGTCCCGACTTTC
CASSLRLAGFTEISGTKVPTF
>TRBV10-3|.|TRBJ2-1|.
TGTGCCATCAGAGCCGGGACTTCCCTAGGTGAGCAGTTCTTC
CAIRAGTSLGEQFF
>TRBV28|.|TRBJ2-6|.
TGTGCCAGCAGTTTATGGTCTGGGACCAACGTCCTGACTTTC
CASSLWSGTNVLTF
>TRBV11-2|.|TRBJ2-5|.
TGTACCAGCAGCTCCGGGGTCTTCCAAGAGACCCAGTACTTC
CTSSSGVFQETQYF
>TRBV29-1|.|TRBJ2-1|.
TGCAGCGTTGTTGAGACCCTATTTTACAATGAGAAGTTCTTC
CSVVETLFYNEKFF
>TRBV11-2|.|TRBJ2-3|.
TGTGCCAGAAGCCCTCTAAGCGTGGCAGGTACGCAGTATTTT
CARSPLSVAGTQYF
>TRBV7-8|.|TRBJ2-2|.
TGTACCAGCAGTTTAGGGCGGGGTAACACCGGGGAGCTGTTTTTT
CTSSLGRGNTGELFF
>TRBV11-2|TRBD2|TRBJ2-3|.
TGTGACAACAGCTCACTAGCGGGGGGGACAGATACGCCGTATTTT
CDNSSLAGGTDTPYF
>TRBV4-1|TRBD1|TRBJ1-6|.
TGCGCCAGCAGCCAGGCTTGGGACAGGGTGACTTCATCCCTCCAATTT
CASSQAWDRVTSSLQF
>TRBV5-1|TRBD2|TRBJ2-1|.
TGCGCCAGCAGCTCAGTAGCGGGAGTCGTCCATGAGCAGTTCTTC
CASSSVAGVVHEQFF
>TRBV12-3/TRBV12-4|.|TRBJ2-6|.
TGTGCCAGTAGTTTAAGTAACTCTCGGGGGTCCAACGTCCTGACTTTC
CASSLSNSRGSNVLTF
>TRBV6-5|.|TRBJ1-1|.
TGTGCCATCGGCAGTTACGGGGGCACTGAAGCTTTCTTT
CAIGSYGGTEAFF
>TRBV2|TRBD1|TRBJ2-1|many
TGTGCCAGCAGTACAGGGGAAGATGAGCAGTTCTTC
CASSTGEDEQFF
>TRBV11-3|TRBD1|TRBJ2-7|.
TGTACCAGCAGCCCCGGACAGGGTTCCTACGATCAGTATTTC
CTSSPGQGSYDQYF
>TRBV6-1|TRBD2|TRBJ2-7|many
TGTGCCAGCAAGATAACGGGACTAGCGGGCTACGAGCAGTACTTC
CASKITGLAGYEQYF
>TRBV11-2|.|TRBJ2-7|.
TGTGCCAGCAGCGCGTCACCTGGAGACTCCTACGAGCAGTACTTC
CASSASPGDSYEQYF
>TRBV6-5|.|TRBJ1-5|.
TGTGCCAACAGTTACACCACACGGGCAGATCAGCCCCAGCATTTT
CANSYTTRADQPQHF
>TRBV19|.|TRBJ1-2|.
TGTGCCAGTAGTTCGACAGTCTATGGCTACACCTTC
CASSSTVYGYTF
>TRBV11-2|.|TRBJ2-3|.
TGTGTCACCAGCACTCGGACAGCCAGCACAGATACGCAATATTTT
CVTSTRTASTDTQYF
>TRBV6-6|TRBD1|TRBJ1-2|.
TGTGCCAGCAGTTCCACAGGGGACCGAGGCTACACCTTC
CASSSTGDRGYTF
>TRBV2|.|TRBJ2-3|many
TGTGCCAGCAGACGAGCTTCCCCGCGCACAGATACGCAGTATTTT
CASRRASPRTDTQYF
>TRBV14|.|TRBJ1-1|.
TGTGCCGACAGCCAGTTCCGAGGGACTGAAGCTTTCTTT
CADSQFRGTEAFF
>TRBV6-2/TRBV6-3|.|TRBJ1-1|.
TGTGCCAGCGGGGATACAAGAGAAGCTTCCTTT
CASGDTREASF
>TRBV29-1|.|TRBJ2-6|few
TGCAGTGTCGATTCCGGGGGCTCTGAGGCCAACGTCCTGACTTTC
CSVDSGGSEANVLTF
>TRBV6-2/TRBV6-3|.|TRBJ2-7|.
TGTGCCAGCAGTTCCCCAGGACGGTTGACTCATTCCTACGAGGAGTACTTC
CASSSPGRLTHSYEEYF
>TRBV20-1|.|TRBJ1-6|.
TGCAGTGCTACTAAACAGGGCCGGGGGTCACCCCTCCACTTT
CSATKQGRGSPLHF
>TRBV6-6|TRBD1|TRBJ1-5|.
TGTGTCAGCAATTCATCCAGGACAGGACCCTCTAGTAATCAGGCCCAGCATTTT
CVSNSSRTGPSSNQAQHF
>TRBV5-1|.|TRBJ2-3|.
TGCGCCAGCAGCTTGGGAACGGGGGGCCCCGGTCATACGCAGTATTTT
CASSLGTGGPGHTQYF
>TRBV29-1|.|TRBJ2-3|.
TGCAGCGTTGAATCCCGGCTATCACCAGATGCGCAGTATTTT
CSVESRLSPDAQYF
>TRBV6-5|.|TRBJ2-5|.
TGTGCCAGCAATTACTCCGCGCAGCTTCAAGAGACCCAGTATTTC
CASNYSAQLQETQYF
>TRBV11-2|TRBD2|TRBJ2-1|.
TGTGCCAGCACCTTAGTTCTAGCGGGACGCCTAAATGAACAGTTCTTC
CASTLVLAGRLNEQFF
>TRBV6-2/TRBV6-3|.|TRBJ2-1|.
TGTGCGAGCAGCTTGACCAATGAGCAGTTCTTC
CASSLTNEQFF
>TRBV10-1|TRBD1|TRBJ2-5|many
TGCGCCAGCAGTGAGACCAGGGGGCGAGGCGAGACCCAGTACTTC
CASSETRGRGETQYF
>TRBV11-2|.|TRBJ1-1|.
TGTGCCAGCAGCCCCGACGAGGGAGGCACTGAAGTTATCTTT
CASSPDEGGTEVIF
>TRBV28|.|TRBJ1-2|few
TGTGCCAGCATTGGGCAGACTGGAGAAGGCTACACCTTC
CASIGQTGEGYTF
>TRBV11-2|.|TRBJ2-5|.
TGTGCCAGCAGCCCCCCGCTGACTGGCGGGTACCAAGGGACCCAATACTTC
CASSPPLTGGYQGTQYF
>TRBV6-5|.|TRBJ1-2|.
TGTGCCAGCAGCTCTACACTACAGGTGAGAGGCTACACATTC
CASSSTLQVRGYTF
>TRBV29-1|.|TRBJ2-1|.
TGCAGCGTACCAAAGACTGGGAATGAAGAGTTCTTC
CSVPKTGNEEFF
>TRBV7-9|TRBD1|TRBJ2-6|.
TGTGCCAGCAGCCCGGACAGGGTTGGGACCAACGTCCTGACTTTC
CASSPDRVGTNVLTF
>TRBV28|TRBD2|TRBJ2-7|many
TGTGCCAGCAAGCGGGAGGCCAGCTCCTACGAGCAGTACTTC
CASKREASSYEQYF
>TRBV10-2|.|TRBJ1-2|many
TGCGCCAGCAGTGATGACAGTGATGGCTACACCTTC
CASSDDSDGYTF
>TRBV5-1|.|TRBJ2-7|.
TGCGCCAGCAGAACAGGGACTAACGGCTCCTACGAGCAGTACTTC
CASRTGTNGSYEQYF
>TRBV6-5|.|TRBJ2-2|many
TGTGCCAGCGCCGCTAGCGTTGGCGGGGAGCTGTTTTTT
CASAASVGGELFF
>TRBV12-3/TRBV12-4|TRBD1|TRBJ2-7|.
TGTACCAGCAGTCGTACAGGGGGCCAAGACTACGAGCAGTACTTC
CTSSRTGGQDYEQYF
>TRBV29-1|.|TRBJ2-7|.
TGCAGTGTTGGCCCTCGAGACATATACTACGAGCAGTACTTC
CSVGPRDIYYEQYF
>TRBV29-1|TRBD2|TRBJ2-1|.
TGCATCGTGACTAGCGGTTTTTCTTACAATAAGCAGCTCTTC
CIVTSGFSYNKQLF